The present T cell receptor (beta chain) was sequenced within a study of T cell responses to AZD1222 COVID-19 vaccine (dated by TCRdb to about 2021). For context, the study as a whole: AZD1222 recipients whose second dose came at about 4 weeks and those whose second dose came at about 12 weeks were combined into one group, since spike-specific TCR depth and breadth did not differ between the two schedules. Trial participants were enrolled by age into subgroups of 18-55, 56-69 and 70-plus years, and approximately 150, 30 and 60 TCR-sequenced participants, respectively, were included in these subgroups. TCR sequencing covered 230 to 250 trial participants: roughly 200 given two doses of AZD1222 and some 25 given two doses of MenACWY control vaccine.

The CDR3 regions of human TCRbeta chains were subjected to immunosequencing. The study's processing was this. Repertoire TCRs were checked for matches against a reference library of SARS-CoV-2-specific TCRs that had been generated using the MIRA antigen-specificity platform. Breadth was defined as the fraction of unique TCRs that were SARS-CoV-2-associated, and depth was defined as the fraction of total T cells that were SARS-CoV-2-associated. Using the MIRA data, each spike-specific TCR was mapped to the spike region that the TCR reacts to and placed in a CD4 or CD8 class. Log10-transformed breadth and depth values were compared by one-way ANOVA with Sidak's multiple comparisons tests. Here the immuneACCESS table is served through TCRdb, limited to in-frame sequences with V and J called. Missing clones are a known gap in these copies; in checked studies unresolved V genes cover under half, and the rest lacks a known reason. V, J and clone size derive from that table, while D and trimming were established from the DNA sequence. This sample has 82,000 or so clones in its table, and roughly 90% of those were observed once. The ten largest make up around 4.9% of the sample.

The full study reports these points: Conclusions about previously exposed vaccinees are limited because only a handful of AZD1222 recipients were SARS-CoV-2 seropositive at baseline. Participants were mostly white British and included more females than males, and it was suggested by the authors that clonal diversity may have been underestimated. The 56-69-year group was small, and its depth increase did not reach significance, likely because of low power. The whole spike protein was spanned by vaccine-associated CD4 TCRs, and dominant responses were seen in regions 160-218 and 743-854. Spike-specific TCR breadth and depth rose significantly after two AZD1222 doses compared with day 0 and with MenACWY recipients. Epitopes outside the regions mutated in the B.1.351 and B.1.1.7 variants were reportedly recognized by nearly half of the unique spike-specific TCRs. Because no day 14 peak-response samples were available, the repertoires could be characterized only after the peak T cell response.

Concerning this clone: The antigen this receptor binds is unknown. Base qualities were left out, and no much larger clone turns up one base away.

This specimen's time point label, per the study, means: baseline before first vaccination. The vaccinee samples were drawn from two UK trials, COV001 and COV002, one of which was a single-blind randomized controlled phase 2/3 trial testing AZD1222 (ChAdOx1 nCoV-19) in healthy adults. For TCRbeta chain sequencing, PBMC samples were collected from trial participants at day 0 and at day 28 after the second dose. The CDR3 numbers 12 residues from cysteine through phenylalanine. Just CDR3 DNA is preserved here, 36 bases in frame from base 1. The V end loses 3 bases and the J end loses 0 bases, and a stretch of 2 bases separates them. The germline V gene (reference sequence) gives CDR1 as MNHEY and CDR2 as SMNVEV.

The sample in question was peripheral blood, obtained on day 0 of AZD1222 vaccination. The receptor was isolated from an adult in good health. The chain was built from TRBV27 and TRBJ1-2; the D gene identity is not certain. In nucleotide form, the sequence is TGTGCCAGCAGTTTTACTAACTATGGCTACACCTTC. It specifies CASSFTNYGYTF.